This T cell receptor (beta chain) was identified in a study of regulatory T cells in long-lasting Graves disease. Findings of the study overall: Persistent disease preferred TRBV28, TRBJ1-2 and TRBJ2-5; new disease, TRBV20-1 and TRBJ2-1.

Investigators prepared the TCR beta libraries by applying iRepertoire HTBI primers and Arm-PCR of CDR3 regions. In the authors' methods: The samples yielded fewer than 75 TRBV and roughly 13 TRBJ segments. TCRdb processed the multiplex PCR reads anew with MiXCR; each CDR3 protein has one entry. The V and J calls here are based on TCRdb, not the publication. The table includes more than 650,000 distinct CDR3 sequences, 25% to 30% detected once. The junction had 3 bases not matched to a gene; V was cut back by 7 bases and J by 3 bases. The CDR3 is 13 residues long. CDR1 and CDR2 from the germline V gene are MDHEN and SYDVKM. Points on this clonotype: Its antigen is currently unknown.

Time point specified: persistent/refractory GD, antithyroid drugs over 5 years with positive TRAb. PBMCs were the source of the RNA used for TCR sequencing. V and J are TRBV28 and TRBJ2-1, with 7 nucleotides matching TRBD1. This material consisted of peripheral blood mononuclear cells (PBMCs), taken when the disease was refractory, from a patient treated with antithyroid drugs. This TCR derives from a female donor with Graves disease. The CDR3 DNA is TGTGCCAGCAAGCCAGGGGGCTACAATGAGCAGTTCTTC. Its translation: CASKPGGYNEQFF.